This entry concerns a single T cell receptor (beta chain). Its target is not known. The CDR3 spans 13 residues. Trimming removed 4 bases from V and 6 bases from J; junction bases left unmatched: 2. Germline CDR1 is SGHTA and CDR2 is FQGNSA. This sample is part of a study of CD8+CD57+ T cells in acquired aplastic anemia. Study summary: 3 to 3.5 ug was the average amount of DNA from sorted CD4+ and CD8+ cells.

For CDR3 and TCR beta VDJ profiling, genomic DNA was the template used. TCRdb ran MiXCR on the reads and lists one entry per CDR3 protein. Of about 190,000 distinct CDR3 sequences listed, less than 65% are singletons. Study-wide points: Controls and patients did not differ significantly in CD8+ Simpson's diversity. Patients had approximately 29 CD8+ CDR3 sequences in common with controls (the shared set).

The chain couples TRBV7-2 to TRBJ1-5; 8 positions match TRBD1. What was sequenced was sorted CD4+, CD8+, or CD8+CD57+ T cells (not recorded which) from PBMCs. This sequence originates from a human donor with severe aplastic anemia or a healthy control (not recorded which). The CDR3: CASSSQGAQPQHF. The CDR3, as DNA: TGTGCCAGCAGCTCCCAGGGGGCTCAGCCCCAGCATTTT.